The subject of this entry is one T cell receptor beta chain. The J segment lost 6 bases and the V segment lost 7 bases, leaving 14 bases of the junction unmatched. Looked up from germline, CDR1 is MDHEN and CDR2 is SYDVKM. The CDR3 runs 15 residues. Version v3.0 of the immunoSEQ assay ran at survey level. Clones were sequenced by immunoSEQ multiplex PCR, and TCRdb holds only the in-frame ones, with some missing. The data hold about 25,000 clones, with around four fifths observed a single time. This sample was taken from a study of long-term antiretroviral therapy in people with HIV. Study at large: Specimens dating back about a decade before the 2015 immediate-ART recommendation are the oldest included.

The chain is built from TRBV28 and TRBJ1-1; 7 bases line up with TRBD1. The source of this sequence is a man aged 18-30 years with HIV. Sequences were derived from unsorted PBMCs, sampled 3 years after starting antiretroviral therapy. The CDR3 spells CASIPPTGMGSEAFF. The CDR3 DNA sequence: TGTGCCAGCATCCCCCCGACAGGGATGGGATCTGAAGCTTTCTTT.